The clone carrying this TCR beta chain came up a few times. Its target is not known. TCRdb passed the RT-PCR reads through MiXCR, listing each CDR3 protein once. The sample comprises hundreds of thousands of distinct CDR3 sequences, about 12% of which are singletons, and roughly 10% rests with the top ten. J was trimmed by 0 bases and V by 7 bases; bases with no gene match: 2. The CDR3 sequence is 14 residues long. Germline V CDR1 and CDR2: SNHLY, FYNNEI. This sample stems from a study of response to subunit inactivated influenza vaccine. Study outcomes and limitations: Only a handful of new T cells, the authors suggested, are recruited with each seasonal influenza vaccination.

The receptor's source is a man aged 45-65 years who received an inactivated influenza vaccine. J is TRBJ2-2 and V is TRBV2; 7 bases line up with TRBD2. The material was PBMCs from blood, obtained on the day of vaccination. CDR3 sequence reads: CASTRESNTGELFF. CDR3 nucleotide sequence: TGTGCCAGCACGCGGGAGTCGAACACCGGGGAGCTGTTTTTT.